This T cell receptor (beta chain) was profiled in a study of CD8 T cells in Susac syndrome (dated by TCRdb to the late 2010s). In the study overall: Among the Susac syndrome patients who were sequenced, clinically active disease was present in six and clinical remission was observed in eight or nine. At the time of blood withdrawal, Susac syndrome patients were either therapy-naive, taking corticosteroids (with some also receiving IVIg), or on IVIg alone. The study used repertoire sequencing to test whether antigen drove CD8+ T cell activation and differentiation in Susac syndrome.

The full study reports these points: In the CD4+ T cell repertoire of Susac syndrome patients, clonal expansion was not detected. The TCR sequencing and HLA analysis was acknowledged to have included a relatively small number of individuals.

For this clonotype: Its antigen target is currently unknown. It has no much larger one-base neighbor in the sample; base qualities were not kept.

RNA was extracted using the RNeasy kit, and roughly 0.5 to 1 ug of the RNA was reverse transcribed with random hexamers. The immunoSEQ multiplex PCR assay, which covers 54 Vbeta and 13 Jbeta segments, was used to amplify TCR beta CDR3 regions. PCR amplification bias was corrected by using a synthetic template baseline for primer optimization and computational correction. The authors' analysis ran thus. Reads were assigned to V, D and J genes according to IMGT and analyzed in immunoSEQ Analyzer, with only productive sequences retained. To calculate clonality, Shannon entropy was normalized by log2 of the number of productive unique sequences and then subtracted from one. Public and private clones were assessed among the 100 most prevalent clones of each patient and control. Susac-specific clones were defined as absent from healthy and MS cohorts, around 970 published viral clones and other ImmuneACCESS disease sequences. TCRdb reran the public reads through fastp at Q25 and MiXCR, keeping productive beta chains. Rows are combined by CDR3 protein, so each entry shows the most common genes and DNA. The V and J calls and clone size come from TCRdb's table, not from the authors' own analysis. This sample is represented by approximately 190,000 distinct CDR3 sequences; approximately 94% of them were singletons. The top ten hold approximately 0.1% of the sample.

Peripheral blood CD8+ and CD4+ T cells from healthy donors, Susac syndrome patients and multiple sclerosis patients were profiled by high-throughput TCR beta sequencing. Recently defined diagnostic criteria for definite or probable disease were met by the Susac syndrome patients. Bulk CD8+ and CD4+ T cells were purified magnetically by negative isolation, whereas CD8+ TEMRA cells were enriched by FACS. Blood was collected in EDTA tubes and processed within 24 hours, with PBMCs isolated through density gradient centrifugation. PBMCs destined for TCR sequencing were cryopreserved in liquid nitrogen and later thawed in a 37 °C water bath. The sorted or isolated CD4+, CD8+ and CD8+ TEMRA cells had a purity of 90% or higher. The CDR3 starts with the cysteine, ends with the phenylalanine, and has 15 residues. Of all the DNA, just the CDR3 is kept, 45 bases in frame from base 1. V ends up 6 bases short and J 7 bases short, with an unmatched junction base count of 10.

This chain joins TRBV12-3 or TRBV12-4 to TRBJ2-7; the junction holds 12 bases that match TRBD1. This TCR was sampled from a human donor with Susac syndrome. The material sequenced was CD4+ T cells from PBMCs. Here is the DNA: TGTGCCAGCAGCCTACCGGGACAGGGGGCAGGGGAGCAGTACTTC. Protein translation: CASSLPGQGAGEQYF.